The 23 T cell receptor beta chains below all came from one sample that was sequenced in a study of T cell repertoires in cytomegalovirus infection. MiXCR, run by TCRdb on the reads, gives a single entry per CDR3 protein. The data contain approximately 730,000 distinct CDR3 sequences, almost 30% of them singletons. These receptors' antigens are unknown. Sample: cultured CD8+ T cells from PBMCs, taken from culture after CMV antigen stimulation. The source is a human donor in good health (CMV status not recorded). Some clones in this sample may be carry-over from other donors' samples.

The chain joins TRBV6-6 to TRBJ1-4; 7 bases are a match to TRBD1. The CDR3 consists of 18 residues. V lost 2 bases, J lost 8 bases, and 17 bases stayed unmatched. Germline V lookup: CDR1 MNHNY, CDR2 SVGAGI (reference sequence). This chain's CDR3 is CASSYVPGQSGGREKLFF. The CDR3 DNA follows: TGTGCCAGCAGTTACGTACCGGGACAGTCAGGAGGGCGAGAAAAACTGTTTTTT.

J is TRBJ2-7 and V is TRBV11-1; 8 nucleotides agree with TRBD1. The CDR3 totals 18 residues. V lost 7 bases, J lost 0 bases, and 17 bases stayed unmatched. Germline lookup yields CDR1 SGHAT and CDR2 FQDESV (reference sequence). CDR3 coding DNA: TGTGCCAGCAAAGTAAGAACCGGACAGGGATGCAGCTCCTACGAGCAGTACGTC. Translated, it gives CASKVRTGQGCSSYEQYV.

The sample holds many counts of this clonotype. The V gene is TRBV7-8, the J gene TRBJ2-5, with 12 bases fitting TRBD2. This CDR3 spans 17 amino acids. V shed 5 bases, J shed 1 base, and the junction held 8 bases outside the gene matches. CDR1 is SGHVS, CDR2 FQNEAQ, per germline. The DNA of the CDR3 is TGTGCCAGCAGCCCCCGGACTAGCGGGGCGTTCCAAGAGACCCAGTACTTC. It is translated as CASSPRTSGAFQETQYF.

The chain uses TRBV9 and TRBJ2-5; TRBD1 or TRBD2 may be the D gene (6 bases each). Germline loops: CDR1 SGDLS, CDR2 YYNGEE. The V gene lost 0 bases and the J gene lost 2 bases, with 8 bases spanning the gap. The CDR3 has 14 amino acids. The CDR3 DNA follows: TGTGCCAGCAGCGTAGGGGGGGCTCAAGAGACCCAGTACTTC. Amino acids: CASSVGGAQETQYF.

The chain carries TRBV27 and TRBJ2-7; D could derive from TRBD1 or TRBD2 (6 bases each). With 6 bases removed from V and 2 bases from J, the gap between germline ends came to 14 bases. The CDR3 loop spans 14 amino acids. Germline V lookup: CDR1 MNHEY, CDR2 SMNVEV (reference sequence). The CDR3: CASSRGGLAYEQYV. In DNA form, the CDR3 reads TGTGCCAGCAGCAGGGGAGGTCTTGCCTACGAGCAGTACGTC.

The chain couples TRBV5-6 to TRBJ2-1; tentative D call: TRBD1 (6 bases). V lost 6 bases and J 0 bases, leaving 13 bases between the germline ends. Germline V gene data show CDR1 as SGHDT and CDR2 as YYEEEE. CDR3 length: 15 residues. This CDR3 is CASTKRGGSYNEQFF. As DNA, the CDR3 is TGTGCCAGCACCAAGAGAGGGGGCTCCTACAATGAGCAGTTCTTC. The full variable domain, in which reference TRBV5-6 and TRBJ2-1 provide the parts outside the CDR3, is DAGVTQSPTHLIKTRGQQVTLRCSPKSGHDTVSWYQQALGQGPQFIFQYYEEEERQRGNFPDRFSGHQFPNYSSELNVNALLLGDSALYLCASTKRGGSYNEQFFGPGTRLTVL.

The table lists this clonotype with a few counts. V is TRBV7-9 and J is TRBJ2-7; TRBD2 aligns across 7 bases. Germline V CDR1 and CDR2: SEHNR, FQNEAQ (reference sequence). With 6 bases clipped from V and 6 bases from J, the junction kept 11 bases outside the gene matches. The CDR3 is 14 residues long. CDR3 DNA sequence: TGTGCCAGCAGTCCGTCGCCAGGGACTATCGAGCAGTACGTC. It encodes CASSPSPGTIEQYV.

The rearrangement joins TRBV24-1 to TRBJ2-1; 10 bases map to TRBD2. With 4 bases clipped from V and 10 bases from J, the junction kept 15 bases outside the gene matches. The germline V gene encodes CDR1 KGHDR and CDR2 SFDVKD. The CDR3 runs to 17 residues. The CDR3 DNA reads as TGTGCCACCAGTGACCAACGGACTAGCGGTGCCCTTTGGGAGCAGTTCTTC. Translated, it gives CATSDQRTSGALWEQFF.

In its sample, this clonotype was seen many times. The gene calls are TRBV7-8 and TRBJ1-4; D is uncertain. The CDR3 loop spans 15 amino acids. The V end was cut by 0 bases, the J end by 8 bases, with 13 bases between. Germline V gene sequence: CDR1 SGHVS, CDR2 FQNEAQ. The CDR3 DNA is TGTGCCAGCAGCTTAGCGCCTACACTTCTCGAAAAACTGTTTTTT. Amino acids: CASSLAPTLLEKLFF. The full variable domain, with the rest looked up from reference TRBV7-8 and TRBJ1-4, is GAGVSQSPRYKVAKRGQDVALRCDPISGHVSLFWYQQALGQGPEFLTYFQNEAQLDKSGLPSDRFFAERPEGSVSTLKIQRTQQEDSAVYLCASSLAPTLLEKLFFGSGTQLSVL.

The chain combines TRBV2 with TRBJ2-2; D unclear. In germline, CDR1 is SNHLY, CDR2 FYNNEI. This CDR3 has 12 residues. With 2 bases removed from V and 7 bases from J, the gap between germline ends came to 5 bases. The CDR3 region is CASSERFGELFF. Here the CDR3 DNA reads TGTGCCAGCAGTGAACGCTTCGGGGAGCTGTTTTTT.

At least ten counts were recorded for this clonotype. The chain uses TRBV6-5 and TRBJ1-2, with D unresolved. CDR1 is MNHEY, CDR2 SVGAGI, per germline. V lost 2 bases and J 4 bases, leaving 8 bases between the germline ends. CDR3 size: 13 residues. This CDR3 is CASSYGRSYGYTF. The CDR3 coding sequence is TGTGCCAGCAGTTACGGCAGGAGCTATGGCTACACCTTC.

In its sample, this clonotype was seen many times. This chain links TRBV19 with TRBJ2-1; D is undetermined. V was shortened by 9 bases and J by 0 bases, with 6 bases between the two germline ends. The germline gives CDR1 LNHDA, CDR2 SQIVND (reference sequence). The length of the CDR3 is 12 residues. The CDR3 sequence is CASSGSYNEQFF. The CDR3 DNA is TGTGCCAGCAGTGGCTCCTACAATGAGCAGTTCTTC.

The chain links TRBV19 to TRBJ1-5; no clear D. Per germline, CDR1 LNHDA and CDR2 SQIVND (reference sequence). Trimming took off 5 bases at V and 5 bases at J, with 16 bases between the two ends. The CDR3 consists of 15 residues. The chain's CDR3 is CASSFNKMSYQPQHF. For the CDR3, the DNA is TGTGCCAGTAGTTTCAACAAAATGAGCTATCAGCCCCAGCATTTT.

In nucleotides, the CDR3 is TGTGCCAGCAGCTTGGAGGTGGGCAGGGTTGCCAAAAACATTCAGTACTTC. The encoded protein is CASSLEVGRVAKNIQYF. This chain links TRBV5-4 with TRBJ2-4; tentatively, D is TRBD1 (5 bases). With 0 bases removed from V and 1 base from J, the gap between germline ends came to 14 bases. The CDR3 spans 17 residues. Germline values: CDR1 SGHNT, CDR2 YYREEE (reference sequence).

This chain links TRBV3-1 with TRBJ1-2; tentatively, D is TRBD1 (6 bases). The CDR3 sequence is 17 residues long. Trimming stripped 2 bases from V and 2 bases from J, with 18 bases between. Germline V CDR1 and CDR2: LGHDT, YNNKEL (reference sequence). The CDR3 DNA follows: TGTGCCAGCAGCCAACCCTTTGAGGGGGAGTTGAACTATGGCTACACCTTC. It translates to CASSQPFEGELNYGYTF.

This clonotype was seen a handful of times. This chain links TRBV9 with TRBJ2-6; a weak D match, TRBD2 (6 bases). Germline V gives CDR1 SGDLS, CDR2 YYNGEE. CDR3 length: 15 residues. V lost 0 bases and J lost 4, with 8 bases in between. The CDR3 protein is CASSVEGRGANVLTF. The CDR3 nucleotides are TGTGCCAGCAGCGTAGAAGGGAGGGGGGCCAACGTCCTGACTTTC.

In DNA, the CDR3 is TGTGCCAGCAGTTCTAGCGGGGGGCCCCCAGATACGCAGTATTTT. Translated: CASSSSGGPPDTQYF. The chain couples TRBV7-6 to TRBJ2-3; 11 nucleotides agree with TRBD2. Trimming cost V 6 bases and J 4 bases; bases outside gene matches: 6. The CDR3 length is 15 residues. Germline V lookup: CDR1 SGHVS, CDR2 FNYEAQ.

The DNA of the CDR3 is TGCGCCAGCAGCTCTACAGGTTGGGGGTGGAATGAGCAGTTCTTC. Amino acids: CASSSTGWGWNEQFF. The rearrangement joins TRBV5-1 to TRBJ2-1; either TRBD1 or TRBD2 may fit D (5 bases each). The CDR3 is 15 amino acids. Germline loops: CDR1 SGHRS, CDR2 YFSETQ. The germline V and J ends were trimmed by 3 bases and 7 bases, with 17 bases remaining between them.

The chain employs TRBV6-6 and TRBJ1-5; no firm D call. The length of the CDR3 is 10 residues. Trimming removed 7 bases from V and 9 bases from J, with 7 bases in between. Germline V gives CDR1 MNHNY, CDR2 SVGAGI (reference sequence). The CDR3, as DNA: TGTGCCAGCAACCAGCGGCCCCAGCATTTT. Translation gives CASNQRPQHF.

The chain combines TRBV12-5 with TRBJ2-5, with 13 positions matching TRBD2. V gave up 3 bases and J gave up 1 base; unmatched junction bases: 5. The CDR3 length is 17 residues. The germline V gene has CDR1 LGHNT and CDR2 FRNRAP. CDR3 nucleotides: TGTGCTAGTGGTTTTGGACTAGCGGGGGCATCCCAAGAGACCCAGTACTTC. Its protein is CASGFGLAGASQETQYF.

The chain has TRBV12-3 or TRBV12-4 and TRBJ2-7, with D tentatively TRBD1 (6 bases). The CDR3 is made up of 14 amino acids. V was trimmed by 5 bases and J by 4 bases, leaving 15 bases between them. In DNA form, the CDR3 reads TGTGCCAGCAGTAGCTCGGGACACCCTTACGAGCAGTACTTC. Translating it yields CASSSSGHPYEQYF.

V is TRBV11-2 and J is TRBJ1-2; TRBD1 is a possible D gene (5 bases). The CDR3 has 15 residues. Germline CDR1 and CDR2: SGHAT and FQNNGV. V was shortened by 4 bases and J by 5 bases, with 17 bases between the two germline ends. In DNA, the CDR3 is TGTGCCAGCAGCTCGCGGGGGGGGTTGATGTATGGCTACACCTTC. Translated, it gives CASSSRGGLMYGYTF.

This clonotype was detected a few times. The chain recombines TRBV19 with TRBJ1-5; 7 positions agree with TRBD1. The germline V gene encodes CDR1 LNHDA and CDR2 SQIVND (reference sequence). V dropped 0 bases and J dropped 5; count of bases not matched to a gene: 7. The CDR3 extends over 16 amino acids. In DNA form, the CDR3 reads TGTGCCAGTAGTATAGAAACGACAGGGTTTGATCAGCCCCAGCATTTT. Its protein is CASSIETTGFDQPQHF. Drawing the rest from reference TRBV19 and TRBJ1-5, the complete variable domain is DGGITQSPKYLFRKEGQNVTLSCEQNLNHDAMYWYRQDPGQGLRLIYYSQIVNDFQKGDIAEGYSVSREKKESFPLTVTSAQKNPTAFYLCASSIETTGFDQPQHFGDGTRLSIL.